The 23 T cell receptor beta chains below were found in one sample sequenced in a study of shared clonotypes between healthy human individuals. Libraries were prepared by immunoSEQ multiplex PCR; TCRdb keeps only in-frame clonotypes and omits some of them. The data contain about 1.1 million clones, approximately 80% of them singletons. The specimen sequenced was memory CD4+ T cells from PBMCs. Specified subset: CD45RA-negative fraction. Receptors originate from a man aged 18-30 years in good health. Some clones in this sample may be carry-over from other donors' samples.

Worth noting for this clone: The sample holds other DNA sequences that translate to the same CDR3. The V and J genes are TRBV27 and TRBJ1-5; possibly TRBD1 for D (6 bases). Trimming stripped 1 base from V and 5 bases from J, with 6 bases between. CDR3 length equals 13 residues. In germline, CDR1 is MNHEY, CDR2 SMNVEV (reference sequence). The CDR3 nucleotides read TGTGCCAGCAGTTTATACAGGGATCAGCCCCAGCATTTT. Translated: CASSLYRDQPQHF.

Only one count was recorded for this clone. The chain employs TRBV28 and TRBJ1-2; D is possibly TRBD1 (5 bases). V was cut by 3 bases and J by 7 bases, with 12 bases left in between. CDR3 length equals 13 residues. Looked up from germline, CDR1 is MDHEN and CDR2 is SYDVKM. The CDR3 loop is CASSFWGLGGYTF. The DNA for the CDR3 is TGTGCCAGCAGTTTTTGGGGGTTGGGTGGCTACACCTTC.

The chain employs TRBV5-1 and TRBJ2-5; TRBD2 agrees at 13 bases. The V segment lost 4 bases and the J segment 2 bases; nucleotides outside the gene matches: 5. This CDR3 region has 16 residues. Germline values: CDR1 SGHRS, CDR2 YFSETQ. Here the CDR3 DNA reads TGCGCCAGCAGCCCGGGACTAGCGGGAAAACAAGAGACCCAGTACTTC. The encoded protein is CASSPGLAGKQETQYF. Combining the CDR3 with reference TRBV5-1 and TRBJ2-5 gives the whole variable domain KAGVTQTPRYLIKTRGQQVTLSCSPISGHRSVSWYQQTPGQGLQFLFEYFSETQRNKGNFPGRFSGRQFSNSRSEMNVSTLELGDSALYLCASSPGLAGKQETQYFGPGTRLLVL.

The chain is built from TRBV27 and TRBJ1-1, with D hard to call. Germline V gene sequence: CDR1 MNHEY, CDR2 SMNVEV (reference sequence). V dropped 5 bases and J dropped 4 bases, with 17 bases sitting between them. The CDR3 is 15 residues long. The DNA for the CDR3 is TGTGCCAGCAGTACGCGTCCGAACTTGGGCACTGAAGCTTTCTTT. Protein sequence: CASSTRPNLGTEAFF.

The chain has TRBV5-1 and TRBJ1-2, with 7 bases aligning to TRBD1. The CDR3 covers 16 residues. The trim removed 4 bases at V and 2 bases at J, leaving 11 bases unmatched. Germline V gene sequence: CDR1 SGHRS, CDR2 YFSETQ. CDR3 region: CASSPQPGTENYGYTF. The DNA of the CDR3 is TGCGCCAGCAGCCCCCAACCCGGGACAGAGAACTATGGCTACACCTTC.

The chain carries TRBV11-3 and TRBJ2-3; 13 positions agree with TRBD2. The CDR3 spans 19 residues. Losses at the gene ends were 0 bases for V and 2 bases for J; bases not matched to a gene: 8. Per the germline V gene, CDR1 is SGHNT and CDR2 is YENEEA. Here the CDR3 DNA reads TGTGCCAGCAGCTTAGACCTTACTAGCGGGAGGGATATCACAGATACGCAGTATTTT. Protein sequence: CASSLDLTSGRDITDTQYF.

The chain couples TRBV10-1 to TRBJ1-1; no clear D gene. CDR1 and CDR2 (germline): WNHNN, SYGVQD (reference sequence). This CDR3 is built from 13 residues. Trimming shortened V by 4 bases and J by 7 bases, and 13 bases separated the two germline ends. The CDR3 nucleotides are TGCGCCAGCAGTGGTTCGAGGCCTGGTGAAGCTTTCTTT. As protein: CASSGSRPGEAFF.

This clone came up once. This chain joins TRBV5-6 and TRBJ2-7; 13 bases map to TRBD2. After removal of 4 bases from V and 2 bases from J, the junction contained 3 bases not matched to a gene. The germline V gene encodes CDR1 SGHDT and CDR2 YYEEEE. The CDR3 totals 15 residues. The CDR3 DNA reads TGTGCCAGCAGCATAGGACTAGCGGGGGCCTACGAGCAGTACTTC. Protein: CASSIGLAGAYEQYF.

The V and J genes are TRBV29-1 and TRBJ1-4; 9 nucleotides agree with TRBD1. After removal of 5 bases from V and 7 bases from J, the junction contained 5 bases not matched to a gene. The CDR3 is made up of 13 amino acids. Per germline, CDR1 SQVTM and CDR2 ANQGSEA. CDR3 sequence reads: CSVKRTGVEKLFF. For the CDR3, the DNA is TGCAGCGTTAAACGGACAGGGGTTGAAAAACTGTTTTTT.

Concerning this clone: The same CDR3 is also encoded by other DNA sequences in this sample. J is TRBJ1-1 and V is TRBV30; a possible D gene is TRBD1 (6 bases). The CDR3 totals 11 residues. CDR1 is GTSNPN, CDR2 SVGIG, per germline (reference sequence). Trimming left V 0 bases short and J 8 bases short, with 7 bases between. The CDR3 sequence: CAWSVGTEAFF. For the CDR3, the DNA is TGTGCCTGGAGTGTAGGGACAGAAGCTTTCTTT.

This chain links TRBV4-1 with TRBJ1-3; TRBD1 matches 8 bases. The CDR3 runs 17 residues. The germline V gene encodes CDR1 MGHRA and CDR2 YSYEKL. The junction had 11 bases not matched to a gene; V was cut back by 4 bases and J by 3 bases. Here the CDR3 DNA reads TGCGCCAGCAGCCCACTCGGGAGCAGGGGGCATGGAAACACCATATATTTT. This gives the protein CASSPLGSRGHGNTIYF.

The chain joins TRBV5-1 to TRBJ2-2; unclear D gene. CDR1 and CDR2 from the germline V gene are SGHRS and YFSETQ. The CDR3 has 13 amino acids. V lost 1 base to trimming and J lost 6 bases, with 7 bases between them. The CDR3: CASSLTTPGELFF. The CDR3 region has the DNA TGCGCCAGCAGCTTGACGACGCCCGGGGAGCTGTTTTTT.

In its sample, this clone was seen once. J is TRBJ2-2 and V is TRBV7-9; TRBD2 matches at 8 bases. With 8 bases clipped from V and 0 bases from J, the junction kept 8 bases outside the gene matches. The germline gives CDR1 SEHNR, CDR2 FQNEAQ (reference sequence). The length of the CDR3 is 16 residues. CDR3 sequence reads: CASPRSTSANTGELFF. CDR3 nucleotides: TGTGCCAGCCCCCGCTCGACTAGCGCGAACACCGGGGAGCTGTTTTTT.

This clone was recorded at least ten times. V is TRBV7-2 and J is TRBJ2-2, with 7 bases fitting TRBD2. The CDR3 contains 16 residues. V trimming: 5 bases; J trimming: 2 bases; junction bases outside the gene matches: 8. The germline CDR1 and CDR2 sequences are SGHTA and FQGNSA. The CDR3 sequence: CASSTRGSLNTGELFF. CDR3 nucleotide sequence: TGTGCCAGCAGCACTCGCGGGAGTCTAAACACCGGGGAGCTGTTTTTT.

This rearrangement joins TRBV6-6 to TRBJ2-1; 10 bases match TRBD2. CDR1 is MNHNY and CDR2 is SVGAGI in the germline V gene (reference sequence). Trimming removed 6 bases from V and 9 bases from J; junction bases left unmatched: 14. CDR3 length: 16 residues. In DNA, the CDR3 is TGTGCCAGCAGCTACCAGCGGGAGGGCCCAGGTCGTGAGCAGTTCTTC. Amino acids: CASSYQREGPGREQFF.

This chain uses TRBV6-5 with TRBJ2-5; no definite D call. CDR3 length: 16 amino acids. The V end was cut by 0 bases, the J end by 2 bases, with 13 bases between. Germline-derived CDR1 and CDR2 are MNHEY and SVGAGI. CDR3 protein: CASSYSFTANQETQYF. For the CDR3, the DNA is TGTGCCAGCAGTTACTCTTTTACGGCGAATCAAGAGACCCAGTACTTC.

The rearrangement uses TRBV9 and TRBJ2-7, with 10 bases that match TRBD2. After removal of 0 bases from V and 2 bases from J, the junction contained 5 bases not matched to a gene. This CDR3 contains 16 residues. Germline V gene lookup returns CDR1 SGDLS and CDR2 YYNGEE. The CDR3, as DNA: TGTGCCAGCAGCGTAGTACCCCTAGCGGGAGCCTACGAGCAGTACTTC. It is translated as CASSVVPLAGAYEQYF.

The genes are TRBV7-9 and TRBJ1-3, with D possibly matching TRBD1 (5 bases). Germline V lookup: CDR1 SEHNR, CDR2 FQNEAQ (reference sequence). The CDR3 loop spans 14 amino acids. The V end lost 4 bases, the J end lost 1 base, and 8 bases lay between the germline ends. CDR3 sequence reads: CASSSGSSGNTIYF. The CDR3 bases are TGTGCCAGCAGCTCAGGGTCTTCTGGAAACACCATATATTTT.

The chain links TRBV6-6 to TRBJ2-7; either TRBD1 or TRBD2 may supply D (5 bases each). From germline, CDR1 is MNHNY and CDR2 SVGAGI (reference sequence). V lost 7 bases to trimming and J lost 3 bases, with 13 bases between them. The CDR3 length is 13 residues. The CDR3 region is CASTERGNYEQYF. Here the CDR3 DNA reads TGTGCCAGCACCGAGAGGGGAAACTACGAGCAGTACTTC.

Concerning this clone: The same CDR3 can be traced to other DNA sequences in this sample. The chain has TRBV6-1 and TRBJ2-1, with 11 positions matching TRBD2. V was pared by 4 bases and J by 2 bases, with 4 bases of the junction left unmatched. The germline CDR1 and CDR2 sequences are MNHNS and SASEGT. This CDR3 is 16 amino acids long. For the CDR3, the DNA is TGTGCCAGCAGTGGACGACTAGCGGGGACCTACAATGAGCAGTTCTTC. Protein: CASSGRLAGTYNEQFF.

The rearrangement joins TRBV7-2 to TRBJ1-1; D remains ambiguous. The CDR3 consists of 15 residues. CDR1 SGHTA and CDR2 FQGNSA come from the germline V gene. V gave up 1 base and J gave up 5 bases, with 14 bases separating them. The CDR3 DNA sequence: TGTGCCAGCAGCTTAGTTCTTACAGCCGGGACTGAAGCTTTCTTT. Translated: CASSLVLTAGTEAFF.

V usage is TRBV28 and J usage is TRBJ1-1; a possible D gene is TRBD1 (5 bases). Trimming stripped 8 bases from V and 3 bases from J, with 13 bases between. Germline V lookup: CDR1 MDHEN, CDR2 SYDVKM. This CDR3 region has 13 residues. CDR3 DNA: TGTGCCAGCTCCCTGAAGGGGTACACTGAAGCTTTCTTT. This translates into CASSLKGYTEAFF.

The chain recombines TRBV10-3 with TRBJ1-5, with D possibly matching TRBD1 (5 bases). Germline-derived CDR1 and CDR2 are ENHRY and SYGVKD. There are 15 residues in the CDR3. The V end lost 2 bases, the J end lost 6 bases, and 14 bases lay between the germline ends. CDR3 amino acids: CAISEQFRGIQPQHF. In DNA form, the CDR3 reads TGTGCCATCAGTGAGCAATTTAGGGGTATTCAGCCCCAGCATTTT.